This entry concerns a single TCR beta chain. Its target is not known. Germline V gene lookup returns CDR1 MNHEY and CDR2 SMNVEV (reference sequence). The length of the CDR3 is 17 residues. V lost 5 bases, J lost 4 bases, and 15 bases stayed unmatched. The data were taken from a study of shared clonotypes between healthy human individuals. Deep was the level at which the assay was run. TCRdb's table, derived via immunoSEQ multiplex PCR, lists solely in-frame clones and lacks some. The data hold about 680,000 clones, with 92% observed a single time. Study-wide points: Rarefaction analysis demonstrated incomplete sorted-subset sequencing notwithstanding large depth. Sample collection involved blood only; tissue repertoires are likely different.

Only CD45RO-negative cells positively selected for CCR7 counted as naive CD8 cells, so terminally differentiated effector memory CD45RA+ cells were excluded. The origin of this receptor is a man aged 30 to 45 in good health. The sample taken for sequencing was naive CD8+ T cells sorted from blood. The chain has TRBV27 and TRBJ2-7, with TRBD2 identical over 9 bases. CDR3 region: CASSHYPVASGIYEQYF. CDR3 bases: TGTGCCAGCAGTCATTATCCCGTGGCTAGCGGGATATACGAGCAGTACTTC.